The 13 T cell receptor beta chains listed next were all sequenced from one sample in a study of CD8 T cells in Susac syndrome. It was with random hexamers that roughly 0.45 to 1 ug RNA was reverse transcribed. TCRdb itself ran the immunoSEQ multiplex PCR reads through MiXCR, one entry per CDR3 protein. The sample contains 120,000 or so distinct CDR3 sequences, about 94% of which appear only once. The specimen sequenced was CD8+ T cells from PBMCs. Receptors originate from a human donor with Susac syndrome.

The chain employs TRBV12-3 or TRBV12-4 and TRBJ2-3; the match to TRBD2 covers 8 bases. The V gene end was trimmed by 9 bases and the J gene end by 4 bases; junction bases not matched to a gene: 9. The CDR3 runs 14 residues. CDR3 region: CASNGGRGADTQYF. The CDR3, as DNA: TGTGCCAGTAATGGCGGGCGGGGGGCAGATACGCAGTATTTT.

This chain uses TRBV9 with TRBJ2-2, with 7 bases matching TRBD2. Germline CDR1 reads SGDLS; CDR2 reads YYNGEE. V dropped 7 bases and J dropped 0; count of bases not matched to a gene: 6. The CDR3 consists of 15 residues. The chain's CDR3 is CASSGGGTNTGELFF. The CDR3 bases are TGTGCCAGCTCAGGCGGGGGAACGAACACCGGGGAGCTGTTTTTT.

This sequence joins TRBV2 and TRBJ2-7, with D perhaps matching TRBD2 (6 bases). CDR1 is SNHLY, CDR2 FYNNEI, per germline. This CDR3 has 11 residues. Trimming removed 7 bases from V and 3 bases from J, with 7 bases in between. The CDR3 sequence is CASTGGYEQYF. In nucleotides, the CDR3 is TGTGCCAGCACCGGGGGCTACGAGCAGTACTTC.

As concerns this clonotype: At one boundary the junction diverges from the germline segment, which might be a read error. This rearrangement joins TRBV2 to TRBJ2-3; tentatively, D is TRBD1 or TRBD2 (5 bases each). The germline CDR1 and CDR2 sequences are SNHLY and FYNNEI. This CDR3 comprises 15 residues. This chain's CDR3 is CASTEGTTSTDTQYF. The CDR3 DNA reads TGTGCCAGCACTGAAGGGACCACTAGCACAGATACGCAGTATTTT.

The V and J genes are TRBV28 and TRBJ2-2, with 10 nucleotides matching TRBD1. Germline assignment: CDR1 MDHEN and CDR2 SYDVKM. The CDR3 loop spans 16 amino acids. V was clipped by 3 bases and J by 3 bases; unmatched bases: 4. The CDR3 sequence: CASSFRDRGYTGELFF. CDR3 DNA: TGTGCCAGCAGTTTTCGGGACAGGGGTTACACCGGGGAGCTGTTTTTT.

The chain is built from TRBV6-5 and TRBJ1-2, with TRBD1 matching 8 bases. The CDR3 is 14 amino acids. Germline CDR1 and CDR2: MNHEY and SVGAGI. V lost 8 bases and J lost 6; bases outside the gene matches: 11. CDR3 bases: TGTGCCAGCGGAGTCTTACAGGGGGTGGATGGCTACACCTTC. It encodes CASGVLQGVDGYTF.

This chain joins TRBV4-2 and TRBJ2-3, with 14 bases identical to TRBD2. This CDR3 contains 20 residues. Trimming cost V 5 bases and J 7 bases; bases outside gene matches: 20. Germline V gene sequence: CDR1 LGHNA, CDR2 YNFKEQ. The CDR3 spells CASSRLGLAGGADPKNTQYF. The CDR3 DNA is TGTGCCAGCAGCAGACTCGGACTAGCGGGGGGCGCGGATCCCAAAAATACGCAGTATTTT.

The chain has TRBV20-1 and TRBJ2-3; TRBD2 might be the D (6 bases). V lost 3 bases and J 0 bases, leaving 13 bases between the germline ends. The CDR3 sequence is 15 residues long. CDR1 and CDR2 (germline): DFQATT, SNEGSKA (reference sequence). CDR3 sequence reads: CSARTSGSSTDTQYF. For the CDR3, the DNA is TGCAGTGCTAGGACAAGCGGGTCTAGCACAGATACGCAGTATTTT.

The chain is built from TRBV2 and TRBJ2-7; TRBD1 or TRBD2 may be the D gene (6 bases each). Trimming removed 2 bases at V and 2 bases at J, with 10 bases between. The CDR3 runs to 14 residues. Germline V gene sequence: CDR1 SNHLY, CDR2 FYNNEI. The CDR3 DNA reads TGTGCCAGCAGTGAACCTAGGGGGGCCTACGAGCAGTACTTC. Protein: CASSEPRGAYEQYF.

V usage is TRBV12-3 or TRBV12-4 and J usage is TRBJ2-5; tentative D call: TRBD2 (6 bases). The V end was cut by 1 base, the J end by 4 bases, with 13 bases between. The CDR3 consists of 15 residues. In DNA, the CDR3 is TGTGCCAGCAGTTTAGGCGACGTGGAGGGAGAGACCCAGTACTTC. It translates to CASSLGDVEGETQYF.

This clonotype is a singleton in its sample. This sequence joins TRBV6-5 and TRBJ1-1; a possible D gene is TRBD1 (5 bases). The length of the CDR3 is 13 residues. CDR1 is MNHEY, CDR2 SVGAGI, per germline. V was shortened by 0 bases and J by 11 bases, with 13 bases between the two germline ends. In nucleotides, the CDR3 is TGTGCCAGCAGTTACTCTGGGGGGGGACGGGCTTTCTTT. It translates to CASSYSGGGRAFF.

This chain joins TRBV7-2 and TRBJ1-1, with 7 bases matching TRBD1. J lost 4 bases, V lost 5 bases, and 16 bases had no gene match. In germline, CDR1 is SGHTA, CDR2 FQGNSA. The CDR3 runs 17 residues. CDR3 bases: TGTGCCAGCAGCAACCCGACAGGGCTGCTTATGGGCACTGAAGCTTTCTTT. It yields the protein CASSNPTGLLMGTEAFF.

The chain employs TRBV24-1 and TRBJ1-5, with D maybe TRBD1 (5 bases). Trimming took off 7 bases at V and 0 bases at J, with 9 bases between the two ends. The CDR3 consists of 14 residues. Germline CDR1 KGHDR, CDR2 SFDVKD. As DNA, the CDR3 is TGTGCCACCAGCGGGACGGATAGCAATCAGCCCCAGCATTTT. Translation: CATSGTDSNQPQHF.